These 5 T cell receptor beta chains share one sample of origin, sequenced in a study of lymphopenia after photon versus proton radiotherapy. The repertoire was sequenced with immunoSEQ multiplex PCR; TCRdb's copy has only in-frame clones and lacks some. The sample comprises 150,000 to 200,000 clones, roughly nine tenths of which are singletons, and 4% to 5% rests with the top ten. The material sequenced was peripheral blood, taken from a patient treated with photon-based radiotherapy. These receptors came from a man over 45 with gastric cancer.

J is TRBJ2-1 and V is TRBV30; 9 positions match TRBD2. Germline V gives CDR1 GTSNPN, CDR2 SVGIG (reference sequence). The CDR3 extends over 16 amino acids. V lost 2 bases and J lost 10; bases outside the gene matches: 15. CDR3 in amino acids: CAWSPPGVREGGEQFF. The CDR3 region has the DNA TGTGCCTGGAGTCCGCCCGGGGTGCGGGAGGGCGGCGAGCAGTTCTTC.

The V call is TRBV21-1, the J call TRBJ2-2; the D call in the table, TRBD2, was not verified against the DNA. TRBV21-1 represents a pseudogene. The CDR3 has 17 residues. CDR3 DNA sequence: TGTGCCAGCAGCAAAGAGACTAGCGGGAGTGGGACCGGGGAGCTGTTTTTT. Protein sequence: CASSKETSGSGTGELFF.

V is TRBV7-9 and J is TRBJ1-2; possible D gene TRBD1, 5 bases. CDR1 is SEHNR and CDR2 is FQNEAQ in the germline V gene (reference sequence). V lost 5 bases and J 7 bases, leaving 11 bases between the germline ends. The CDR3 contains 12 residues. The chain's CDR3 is CASSEQVGGYTF. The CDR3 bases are TGTGCCAGCAGCGAACAGGTCGGTGGCTACACCTTC.

The CDR3 protein is CASSPLALAGGQTQYF. The CDR3 DNA reads as TGTGCCAGCTCACCACTTGCACTAGCGGGAGGTCAAACCCAGTACTTC. The genes are TRBV18 and TRBJ2-5, with TRBD2 matching over 12 bases. Trimming cost V 1 base and J 8 bases; bases outside gene matches: 8. Germline V gives CDR1 KGHSH, CDR2 LQKENI. The CDR3 sequence is 16 residues long. Combining the CDR3 with reference TRBV18 and TRBJ2-5 gives the whole variable domain NAGVMQNPRHLVRRRGQEARLRCSPMKGHSHVYWYRQLPEEGLKFMVYLQKENIIDESGMPKERFSAEFPKEGPSILRIQQVVRGDSAAYFCASSPLALAGGQTQYFGPGTRLLVL.

CDR3 loop: CASSLLIVTEQFF. The CDR3 DNA follows: TGTGCCAGCAGCTTATTAATCGTAACTGAGCAGTTCTTC. This chain links TRBV11-2 with TRBJ2-1; D unclear. The CDR3 is 13 amino acids. Between the trimmed V and J ends, which lost 2 bases and 9 bases, there was a span of 11 bases. Germline V lookup: CDR1 SGHAT, CDR2 FQNNGV.